These 31 T cell receptor beta chains were sequenced from one sample in a study of cytomegalovirus exposure and HLA in healthy donors. This PCR relied on a set of 60 Vbeta primers and 13 Jbeta primers. Assay used: immunoSEQ multiplex PCR; TCRdb lists only in-frame clones, some missing. This table has approximately 150,000 clones, around 67% appearing once. Sequenced material: PBMCs. These receptors were taken from a woman younger than 30 in good health and CMV-seronegative.

This clone has only a few counts. One junction end disagrees with the germline gene, perhaps due to a read error. The rearrangement joins TRBV7-2 to TRBJ1-1; tentatively, D is TRBD1 (5 bases). The germline V gene has CDR1 SGHTA and CDR2 FQGNSA. The CDR3 is 13 amino acids. The CDR3: CANSNRMNTEAFF. The CDR3 DNA follows: TGTGCCAACAGCAACAGGATGAACACTGAAGCTTTCTTT.

The rearrangement links TRBV27 to TRBJ1-6; no clear D. CDR1 MNHEY and CDR2 SMNVEV come from the germline V gene (reference sequence). CDR3 length: 13 residues. The V end was cut by 3 bases, the J end by 8 bases, with 8 bases between. The CDR3 is CASSFRGDSPLHF. The CDR3 region has the DNA TGTGCCAGCAGTTTCCGCGGAGATTCACCCCTCCACTTT.

This chain uses TRBV9 with TRBJ2-6, with TRBD1 identical over 9 bases. The trim removed 3 bases at V and 0 bases at J, leaving 7 bases unmatched. The germline V gene has CDR1 SGDLS and CDR2 YYNGEE. The CDR3 is 18 amino acids. The CDR3 reads CASSGGPGQGSGANVLTF. DNA of the CDR3: TGTGCCAGCAGCGGAGGACCGGGACAGGGCTCTGGGGCCAACGTCCTGACTTTC.

The genes are TRBV7-9 and TRBJ1-2; 7 bases fit TRBD1. After removal of 5 bases from V and 10 bases from J, the junction contained 7 bases not matched to a gene. CDR1 SEHNR and CDR2 FQNEAQ come from the germline V gene (reference sequence). The CDR3 is 12 residues long. DNA for the CDR3: TGTGCCAGCAGCCGCACAGGGGAGGCCTACACCTTC. This encodes CASSRTGEAYTF.

Worth noting for this clone: Germline is not matched at one junction end, which may reflect a read error. The rearrangement joins TRBV7-7 to TRBJ2-3, with D unclear. CDR3 length equals 14 residues. The germline gives CDR1 SSHAT, CDR2 FNYEAQ (reference sequence). CDR3 nucleotides: TGTGCTAGCAGTTTTGGAGTGTCCGGAGATACGCAGTATTTT. Its protein is CASSFGVSGDTQYF. The variable domain in full, completed from reference TRBV7-7 and TRBJ2-3, reads GAGVSQSPRYKVTKRGQDVTLRCDPISSHATLYWYQQALGQGPEFLTYFNYEAQPDKSGLPSDRFSAERPEGSISTLTIQRTEQRDSAMYRCASSFGVSGDTQYFGPGTRLTVL.

This clone was observed a handful of times. The rearrangement uses TRBV19 and TRBJ1-2; 9 bases are shared with TRBD1. This CDR3 spans 15 amino acids. Germline CDR1 LNHDA, CDR2 SQIVND (reference sequence). Germline trimming cut 5 bases from V and 8 bases from J; bases unmatched to any gene: 12. CDR3 residues: CASSPAPGQGTGYTF. CDR3 sequence (DNA): TGTGCCAGTAGTCCGGCCCCGGGACAGGGTACCGGCTACACCTTC. Drawing the rest from reference TRBV19 and TRBJ1-2, the complete variable domain is DGGITQSPKYLFRKEGQNVTLSCEQNLNHDAMYWYRQDPGQGLRLIYYSQIVNDFQKGDIAEGYSVSREKKESFPLTVTSAQKNPTAFYLCASSPAPGQGTGYTFGSGTRLTVV.

This sequence joins TRBV28 and TRBJ1-6; weak D call: TRBD1 (5 bases). The CDR3 spans 17 residues. Germline CDR1 MDHEN, CDR2 SYDVKM. Trimming removed 6 bases from V and 0 bases from J, with 15 bases in between. CDR3 amino acids: CASSYKGGTSYNSPLHF. The CDR3 DNA reads TGTGCCAGCAGCTACAAGGGAGGGACCTCCTATAATTCACCCCTCCACTTT.

This clone turned up a few times. The chain uses TRBV19 and TRBJ2-6; 7 bases line up with TRBD1. This CDR3 region has 15 residues. CDR1 is LNHDA and CDR2 is SQIVND in the germline V gene (reference sequence). J was trimmed by 1 base and V by 11 bases; bases with no gene match: 8. DNA for the CDR3: TGTGCCGCCGGACAGGAGTCTTCTGGGGCCAACGTCCTGACTTTC. It codes for CAAGQESSGANVLTF.

V usage is TRBV11-2 and J usage is TRBJ1-1, with a tentative D call TRBD1 (6 bases). Germline loops: CDR1 SGHAT, CDR2 FQNNGV. V lost 2 bases, J lost 6 bases, and 10 bases lay in between. This CDR3 has 13 amino acids. Written as DNA, the CDR3 is TGTGCCAGCAGCTTATACAGGGAAGCTGAAGCTTTCTTT. This codes for CASSLYREAEAFF.

J is TRBJ1-2 and V is TRBV13, with D unclear. Looked up from germline, CDR1 is PRHDT and CDR2 is FYEKMQ (reference sequence). With 5 bases removed from V and 2 bases from J, the gap between germline ends came to 6 bases. The CDR3 consists of 12 residues. CDR3 DNA: TGTGCCAGCAGCAGAGAAAACTATGGCTACACCTTC. Translating gives CASSRENYGYTF. The whole variable domain, remainder taken from reference TRBV13 and TRBJ1-2, is AAGVIQSPRHLIKEKRETATLKCYPIPRHDTVYWYQQGPGQDPQFLISFYEKMQSDKGSIPDRFSAQQFSDYHSELNMSSLELGDSALYFCASSRENYGYTFGSGTRLTVV.

The chain employs TRBV9 and TRBJ2-1; the match to TRBD2 covers 12 bases. J gave up 7 bases and V 2 bases, and 13 bases lay outside the gene matches. The CDR3 consists of 18 residues. The germline CDR1 and CDR2 sequences are SGDLS and YYNGEE. In DNA, the CDR3 is TGTGCCAGCAGCGTGGATCCTAGCGGGAGGGCCATTTGGAATGAGCAGTTCTTC. It yields the protein CASSVDPSGRAIWNEQFF.

V is TRBV12-5 and J is TRBJ2-7; 11 nucleotides match TRBD2. Germline lookup yields CDR1 LGHNT and CDR2 FRNRAP. The V and J ends lost 2 bases and 4 bases, in that order; junction bases with no gene match: 4. The CDR3 has 15 amino acids. CDR3 loop: CASGLLTSGAYEQYV. In DNA form, the CDR3 reads TGTGCTAGTGGTTTGTTGACTAGCGGGGCATACGAGCAGTACGTC.

V is TRBV5-4 and J is TRBJ2-7, with D maybe TRBD1 (6 bases). Trimming shortened V by 1 base and J by 2 bases, and 13 bases separated the two germline ends. The CDR3 has 15 amino acids. The germline V gene has CDR1 SGHNT and CDR2 YYREEE (reference sequence). The CDR3, as DNA: TGTGCCAGCAGCTTGTATGGGGACAAACCCTACGAGCAGTACGTC. This codes for CASSLYGDKPYEQYV.

J is TRBJ2-1 and V is TRBV2; D ambiguous. CDR3 length: 11 amino acids. V was trimmed by 4 bases and J by 4 bases, leaving 2 bases between them. Germline loops: CDR1 SNHLY, CDR2 FYNNEI. Here the CDR3 reads CASSVYNEQFF. The DNA of the CDR3 is TGTGCCAGCAGTGTATACAATGAGCAGTTCTTC.

This clone was detected once. The chain employs TRBV11-2 and TRBJ1-4; D might be TRBD1 (6 bases). CDR1 and CDR2 (germline): SGHAT, FQNNGV. Trimming cost V 5 bases and J 3 bases, with 19 bases left between them. This CDR3 contains 17 residues. The CDR3 nucleotides are TGTGCCAGCAGCCTCGGGGGGGCCGGGGTTGCTAATGAAAAACTGTTTTTT. This codes for CASSLGGAGVANEKLFF.

This clone was seen a handful of times. This chain links TRBV6-6 with TRBJ2-5, with 9 bases lining up with TRBD1. The last part of the DNA fits TRBJ2-7 better; the J call may be wrong. This CDR3 has 14 amino acids. CDR1 MNHNY and CDR2 SVGAGI come from the germline V gene (reference sequence). CDR3 region: CASKPPGQGFEQYF. DNA of the CDR3: TGTGCCAGCAAACCCCCGGGACAGGGCTTCGAGCAGTACTTC.

The chain recombines TRBV9 with TRBJ2-1, with a tentative D call TRBD1 (6 bases). The CDR3 contains 16 residues. V lost 1 base to trimming and J lost 5 bases, with 16 bases between them. CDR1 is SGDLS, CDR2 YYNGEE, per germline. CDR3 amino acids: CASSVYSMGANNEQFF. In nucleotides, the CDR3 is TGTGCCAGCAGCGTATACTCCATGGGGGCTAACAATGAGCAGTTCTTC.

The chain has TRBV10-3 and TRBJ2-6; a weak D match, TRBD1 (5 bases). Germline values: CDR1 ENHRY, CDR2 SYGVKD. This CDR3 has 18 amino acids. V was clipped by 3 bases and J by 1 base, with 16 bases between them. CDR3 sequence reads: CAISETRRRGSGANVLTF. In DNA form, the CDR3 reads TGTGCCATCAGTGAAACAAGACGAAGGGGATCTGGGGCCAACGTCCTGACTTTC.

The chain couples TRBV7-6 to TRBJ2-6; D may be TRBD2 (6 bases). The CDR3 runs to 17 residues. Germline lookup yields CDR1 SGHVS and CDR2 FNYEAQ. V lost 1 base and J lost 0, with 10 bases in between. CDR3 DNA: TGTGCCAGCAGCTTAGGAGGCGGGAACTCTGGGGCCAACGTCCTGACTTTC. Translated, it gives CASSLGGGNSGANVLTF.

There are a few counts of this clone. V is TRBV4-3 and J is TRBJ1-6; possible D gene TRBD1, 5 bases. Deletions cut 1 base from V and 0 bases from J, with 10 bases between. The germline gives CDR1 LGHNA, CDR2 YSLEER. The CDR3 has 17 residues. CDR3 loop: CASSQGVDSSYNSPLHF. CDR3 sequence (DNA): TGCGCCAGCAGCCAAGGTGTTGACAGCTCCTATAATTCACCCCTCCACTTT.

V gene TRBV28 combines with J gene TRBJ2-7; perhaps TRBD2 as D (7 bases). The CDR3 has 14 residues. Deletions cut 4 bases from V and 2 bases from J, with 12 bases between. Germline V gene lookup returns CDR1 MDHEN and CDR2 SYDVKM. The CDR3 loop is CASSSEGGAYEQYV. The CDR3 region has the DNA TGTGCCAGCAGTTCCGAAGGGGGGGCCTACGAGCAGTACGTC.

The chain links TRBV6-5 to TRBJ1-3, with D perhaps TRBD1 (5 bases). Between the trimmed V and J ends, which lost 4 bases and 4 bases, there was a span of 11 bases. The CDR3 consists of 14 residues. The germline V gene has CDR1 MNHEY and CDR2 SVGAGI. CDR3 in DNA: TGTGCCAGCAGTTTTTCGGGGGGAGGAAACACCATATATTTT. Translating it yields CASSFSGGGNTIYF.

The chain recombines TRBV6-5 with TRBJ2-2, with no clear D. Germline CDR1 and CDR2: MNHEY and SVGAGI. Trimming pared 0 bases from V and 0 bases from J, leaving 8 bases between. The CDR3 length is 16 residues. The DNA for the CDR3 is TGTGCCAGCAGTTACTCGGATGGAGCGAACACCGGGGAGCTGTTTTTT. It specifies CASSYSDGANTGELFF.

This clone was seen a few times. The chain has TRBV19 and TRBJ1-4; no definite D call. The CDR3 is made up of 13 amino acids. Germline V gives CDR1 LNHDA, CDR2 SQIVND (reference sequence). Trimming removed 4 bases from V and 2 bases from J, with 5 bases in between. The CDR3 spells CASSRGTNEKLFF. The DNA for the CDR3 is TGTGCCAGTAGTAGAGGGACTAATGAAAAACTGTTTTTT.

The table lists this clone with a few counts. The CDR3 bases are TGTGCCAGCAGCTACGAGGGCGTTCCTGAGCAGTTCTTC. Encoded protein: CASSYEGVPEQFF. V gene TRBV7-9 combines with J gene TRBJ2-1; perhaps TRBD2 as D (5 bases). Germline CDR1 and CDR2: SEHNR and FQNEAQ (reference sequence). The CDR3 sequence is 13 residues long. The V gene lost 4 bases and the J gene lost 9 bases, with 13 bases spanning the gap.

V usage is TRBV10-3 and J usage is TRBJ2-7; weak D call: TRBD2 (5 bases). Trimming took 0 bases from V and 3 from J, leaving 9 bases between them. Germline CDR1 reads ENHRY; CDR2 reads SYGVKD. This CDR3 has 14 residues. In DNA form, the CDR3 reads TGTGCCATCAGTGAGTCGCTAGGGAGCTACGAGCAGTACGTC. Its translation is CAISESLGSYEQYV.

The V call is TRBV29-1, the J call TRBJ1-4; 8 positions match TRBD1. CDR1 is SQVTM, CDR2 ANQGSEA, per germline. Trimming cost V 6 bases and J 15 bases; bases outside gene matches: 12. The length of the CDR3 is 12 residues. CDR3 region: CSVSGGGGEVFF. As DNA, the CDR3 is TGCAGCGTCTCAGGGGGCGGAGGTGAGGTGTTTTTT.

The chain is built from TRBV19 and TRBJ2-7; 10 bases match TRBD1. J lost 2 bases, V lost 5 bases, and 9 bases had no gene match. Germline CDR1 is LNHDA and CDR2 is SQIVND (reference sequence). The CDR3 is made up of 16 amino acids. The CDR3 sequence is CASSSTAGTGAYEQYF. CDR3 bases: TGTGCCAGTAGTTCAACTGCCGGGACAGGGGCCTACGAGCAGTACTTC. The whole variable domain, filled in from reference TRBV19 and TRBJ2-7, reads DGGITQSPKYLFRKEGQNVTLSCEQNLNHDAMYWYRQDPGQGLRLIYYSQIVNDFQKGDIAEGYSVSREKKESFPLTVTSAQKNPTAFYLCASSSTAGTGAYEQYFGPGTRLTVT.

The chain joins TRBV4-3 to TRBJ1-2; weak D call: TRBD1 (6 bases). CDR1 and CDR2 (germline): LGHNA, YSLEER. Deletions cut 4 bases from V and 5 bases from J, with 14 bases between. There are 14 residues in the CDR3. CDR3 region: CASSPGVLGYGYTF. Written as DNA, the CDR3 is TGCGCCAGCAGCCCAGGGGTTCTGGGGTATGGCTACACCTTC.

The genes are TRBV28 and TRBJ2-7; no clear D. V lost 3 bases to trimming and J lost 5 bases, with 11 bases between them. This CDR3 spans 13 amino acids. Germline V gene data show CDR1 as MDHEN and CDR2 as SYDVKM. The CDR3 nucleotides read TGTGCCAGCAGTTTGAGAGGCCTGGACGAGCAGTACTTC. Amino acids: CASSLRGLDEQYF. Based on the CDR3 plus reference TRBV28 and TRBJ2-7, the full variable domain is DVKVTQSSRYLVKRTGEKVFLECVQDMDHENMFWYRQDPGLGLRLIYFSYDVKMKEKGDIPEGYSVSREKKERFSLILESASTNQTSMYLCASSLRGLDEQYFGPGTRLTVT.

The CDR3 DNA is TGTGCCAGCAGCTTATTTTCCCCACTAGCGGCCAACACCGGGGAGCTGTTTTTT. Protein product: CASSLFSPLAANTGELFF. The V gene is TRBV7-2, the J gene TRBJ2-2, with 8 bases aligning to TRBD2. The CDR3 loop spans 18 amino acids. With V trimmed by 2 bases and J by 2 bases, 10 bases remained unmatched. Germline V lookup: CDR1 SGHTA, CDR2 FQGNSA.